The present T cell receptor (beta chain) was sequenced within a study of beta chain features in type 1 diabetes. Trimming shortened V by 6 bases and J by 0 bases, and 12 bases separated the two germline ends. The length of the CDR3 is 15 residues. Looked up from germline, CDR1 is MNHNY and CDR2 is SVGAGI (reference sequence). About this clone: Its specificity is not known.

What was sequenced were expressed TCRB transcripts, since all of the isolated RNA had been reverse transcribed. TCRdb keeps only in-frame clones here, not all; method: immunoSEQ multiplex PCR. The data show about 140,000 clones, 6.9% seen once. Sorting of CD4+ naive, central memory, regulatory and stem cell-like memory cells was performed via CD45RO/CCR7/CD25/CD127/CD95/CD27. Whole-study findings and limits: Patients' naive, central memory and Treg TCRB repertoires seemed closer to one another than those of healthy donors.

The TCR was taken from a woman in her twenties or thirties in good health. The chain joins TRBV6-6 to TRBJ2-1, with D possibly matching TRBD2 (6 bases). The material sequenced was central memory CD4+ T cells from blood. The CDR3 nucleotides read TGTGCCAGCAGGCCCCGGGACTCCTCCTACAATGAGCAGTTCTTC. It yields the protein CASRPRDSSYNEQFF.